This record concerns one T cell receptor beta chain sequence. The antigen is not known. PCR primers comprised 60 Vbeta and 13 Jbeta primers. Authors' analysis steps: About 10 million shared chains were among the approximately 82 million unique TCR beta chains that a later analysis counted. Sequencing used immunoSEQ multiplex PCR; TCRdb keeps in-frame clones, though not all of them. Clonal size and the V and J genes are those of that table, whereas D and trimming came from the DNA. The sample gives 250,000 to 350,000 clones, about nine tenths of which show up once; 3.5% to 4% is in the top ten. These data belong to a study of cytomegalovirus exposure and HLA in healthy donors. Overall study findings and caveats: Evidence from a later analysis indicated that most CMV-associated TCR beta chains looked HLA-restricted.

Germline CDR1 and CDR2: SGHVS and FQNEAQ. The CDR3 extends over 14 amino acids. The junction had 2 bases not matched to a gene; V was cut back by 3 bases and J by 2 bases. Though probably carrying unrecorded immune exposures, donors were nominally healthy at sampling. The clonotype comes from a middle-aged man in good health and CMV-seropositive. This chain joins TRBV7-8 and TRBJ2-7; 9 bases agree with TRBD2. Sequenced sample: PBMCs. The CDR3 protein is CASSLLAGPYEQYF. CDR3 sequence (DNA): TGTGCCAGCAGCTTGCTAGCGGGACCCTACGAGCAGTACTTC.